This TCR beta chain is drawn from a study of post-analysis software for immune sequencing data. Findings and limits, study-wide: In multiple sclerosis, normalized Chao1 diversity was significantly below that of controls. Patients used about 5 TRBV segments, including TRBV5-6, TRBV5-1 and TRBV20-1, more often than controls. Strong co-clustering by F measure linked samples that shared a preparation batch.

After removal of 7 bases from V and 3 bases from J, the junction contained 16 bases not matched to a gene. This CDR3 has 17 amino acids. Germline V CDR1 and CDR2: SNHLY, FYNNEI. Included in the TCR beta cDNA libraries were unique molecular identifiers. TCRdb redid the calling of the PCR reads with MiXCR, one entry per CDR3 protein. Seen here are some 370,000 distinct CDR3 sequences, 30% to 45% observed once, and the top ten hold around 15%. As regards this clonotype: Its antigen is still unknown.

The material sequenced was blood. This TCR derives from a girl aged 10 to 17 with multiple sclerosis. The chain carries TRBV2 and TRBJ1-2; 8 bases are shared with TRBD1. The CDR3 here is CASNRDRQEPWDYGYTF. The CDR3 coding sequence is TGTGCCAGCAACCGGGACAGGCAGGAGCCCTGGGACTATGGCTACACCTTC.